The 28 T cell receptor beta chains given below trace back to one sample, sequenced in a study of cytomegalovirus exposure and HLA in healthy donors. PCR used 60 Vbeta primers and 13 Jbeta primers. Clones were sequenced by immunoSEQ multiplex PCR, and TCRdb holds only the in-frame ones, with some missing. The repertoire includes 150,000 or so clones, around 80% of them detected once, and 0.9% to 1.1% sits in the top ten. What was sequenced was PBMCs. These TCRs come from a woman aged 40 to 50 in good health and CMV-seronegative.

The chain couples TRBV6-1 to TRBJ2-3; 10 nucleotides agree with TRBD1. Trimming at V came to 6 bases and at J to 2 bases, leaving 5 bases not matched to a gene. This CDR3 contains 15 residues. Germline loops: CDR1 MNHNS, CDR2 SASEGT. CDR3 in DNA: TGTGCCAGCAGCCAGGACAGGGGGATCACAGATACGCAGTATTTT. This gives the protein CASSQDRGITDTQYF.

V usage is TRBV18 and J usage is TRBJ2-1, with 7 bases matching TRBD2. Germline V gene data show CDR1 as KGHSH and CDR2 as LQKENI. The CDR3 totals 15 residues. The junction had 9 bases not matched to a gene; V was cut back by 2 bases and J by 8 bases. For the CDR3, the DNA is TGTGCCAGCTCACCAACGGGCGGGAGTAGCGATGAGCAGTTCTTC. Its translation is CASSPTGGSSDEQFF. Drawing the rest from reference TRBV18 and TRBJ2-1, the complete variable domain is NAGVMQNPRHLVRRRGQEARLRCSPMKGHSHVYWYRQLPEEGLKFMVYLQKENIIDESGMPKERFSAEFPKEGPSILRIQQVVRGDSAAYFCASSPTGGSSDEQFFGPGTRLTVL.

The chain joins TRBV6-1 to TRBJ2-5; 12 bases match TRBD2. The J call may be wrong; the DNA end is better matched by TRBJ2-7. The CDR3 is made up of 15 amino acids. Germline V gene sequence: CDR1 MNHNS, CDR2 SASEGT. The CDR3 region is CASGPTSGSPYEQYF. CDR3 DNA sequence: TGTGCCAGCGGTCCGACTAGCGGGAGTCCCTACGAGCAGTACTTC.

The rearrangement links TRBV10-1 to TRBJ2-5; D perhaps matches TRBD2 (6 bases). CDR1 and CDR2 (germline): WNHNN, SYGVQD (reference sequence). This CDR3 is built from 15 residues. Trimming removed 4 bases from V and 5 bases from J, with 17 bases in between. CDR3 DNA: TGCGCCAGCAGTGCCCTAGATTCGGGACTGGAGACCCAGTACTTC. Translated, it gives CASSALDSGLETQYF.

The V gene is TRBV11-2, the J gene TRBJ1-2; D gene ambiguous. The CDR3 has 14 amino acids. The V gene's germline CDR1 is SGHAT and CDR2 FQNNGV. The V and J ends lost 3 bases and 2 bases respectively, with 10 bases between them. The chain's CDR3 is CASSFAGSNYGYTF. The CDR3 region has the DNA TGTGCCAGCAGCTTTGCGGGATCGAACTATGGCTACACCTTC.

The chain recombines TRBV27 with TRBJ1-1; no clear D gene. The ends were cut back, 6 bases at V and 0 bases at J, with 8 bases in the middle. CDR1 and CDR2 (germline): MNHEY, SMNVEV (reference sequence). The CDR3 length is 13 residues. This chain's CDR3 is CASSLFMNTEAFF. The CDR3 nucleotides read TGTGCCAGCAGCCTCTTTATGAACACTGAAGCTTTCTTT.

The V and J genes are TRBV6-5 and TRBJ1-2, with 7 nucleotides matching TRBD1. This CDR3 has 15 residues. The germline V gene encodes CDR1 MNHEY and CDR2 SVGAGI. With V trimmed by 4 bases and J by 0 bases, 5 bases remained unmatched. CDR3 sequence (DNA): TGTGCCAGCAGTTCACAGGGGTTCCCTAACTATGGCTACACCTTC. Translating it yields CASSSQGFPNYGYTF.

This clone was seen only a few times. The chain employs TRBV30 and TRBJ2-6, with TRBD1 identical over 9 bases. V lost 3 bases and J lost 11; bases outside the gene matches: 8. Germline-derived CDR1 and CDR2 are GTSNPN and SVGIG (reference sequence). The CDR3 extends over 14 amino acids. The CDR3 DNA reads as TGTGCCTGGAGGGACCCGACAGGGGGGTACGTCCTGACTTTC. Its protein is CAWRDPTGGYVLTF.

The chain is built from TRBV20-1 and TRBJ2-1, with D possibly TRBD1 on 6 matching bases. CDR3 length equals 11 residues. Trimming pared 6 bases from V and 4 bases from J, leaving 7 bases between. The V gene's germline CDR1 is DFQATT and CDR2 SNEGSKA (reference sequence). The DNA for the CDR3 is TGCAGTGCGGGACAATACAATGAGCAGTTCTTC. Encoded protein: CSAGQYNEQFF.

The chain recombines TRBV27 with TRBJ2-7, with D possibly TRBD1 on 7 matching bases. Germline loops: CDR1 MNHEY, CDR2 SMNVEV (reference sequence). Trimming removed 5 bases from V and 2 bases from J, with 16 bases in between. The CDR3 totals 15 residues. CDR3 sequence (DNA): TGTGCCAGCAGTACCGCGGGGACAGCTACCTACGAGCAGTACTTC. The encoded protein is CASSTAGTATYEQYF.

This rearrangement joins TRBV19 to TRBJ2-5; D is possibly TRBD2 (5 bases). This CDR3 is 16 amino acids long. The germline CDR1 and CDR2 sequences are LNHDA and SQIVND (reference sequence). Trimming took off 6 bases at V and 1 base at J, with 18 bases between the two ends. In DNA form, the CDR3 reads TGTGCCAGTAGCCCCCTTGGAGCGGCAAGCCAAGAGACCCAGTACTTC. Protein: CASSPLGAASQETQYF.

The chain combines TRBV27 with TRBJ1-3, with a tentative D call TRBD1 (5 bases). Germline CDR1 MNHEY, CDR2 SMNVEV (reference sequence). The CDR3 is 14 amino acids. The V end lost 2 bases, the J end lost 2 bases, and 7 bases lay between the germline ends. CDR3 sequence: CASSLQGTGNTIYF. Here the CDR3 DNA reads TGTGCCAGCAGTTTACAGGGAACTGGAAACACCATATATTTT.

This chain links TRBV6-5 with TRBJ2-1, with 10 bases aligning to TRBD1. Germline loops: CDR1 MNHEY, CDR2 SVGAGI. This CDR3 is built from 15 residues. Unmatched junction bases numbered 14, after V lost 10 bases and J lost 8 bases. CDR3 loop: CAIGRGTGASDEQFF. The CDR3 DNA reads TGTGCCATTGGCCGGGGGACAGGGGCTTCGGATGAGCAGTTCTTC.

This chain joins TRBV9 and TRBJ2-1, with 11 bases matching TRBD2. CDR3 length: 19 amino acids. CDR1 is SGDLS, CDR2 YYNGEE, per germline. V lost 0 bases to trimming and J lost 9 bases; unmatched junction nucleotides: 17. CDR3 in DNA: TGTGCCAGCAGCGTAGTGTCGGCTAGCGGGAGGCCGACCGATAGTGAGCAGTTCTTC. The encoded protein is CASSVVSASGRPTDSEQFF.

The chain has TRBV6-1 and TRBJ2-7, with D hard to call. CDR1 and CDR2 from the germline V gene are MNHNS and SASEGT. The CDR3 is made up of 13 amino acids. The ends were cut back, 1 base at V and 6 bases at J, with 10 bases in the middle. This CDR3 is CASSEGQVGEQYF. As DNA, the CDR3 is TGTGCCAGCAGTGAAGGTCAGGTCGGCGAGCAGTACTTC.

In regard to this clone: One end of the junction varies from germline; a read error may be responsible. This chain uses TRBV4-1 with TRBJ2-4, with a possible D match to TRBD2 (5 bases). This CDR3 comprises 17 residues. The germline V gene has CDR1 MGHRA and CDR2 YSYEKL. The CDR3 coding sequence is TGCGCCAGCAGCCAAGATGGGGAGTGGCCAGCCAAAAACATTCAATACTTC. This translates into CASSQDGEWPAKNIQYF.

The chain joins TRBV7-9 to TRBJ1-1, with D possibly being TRBD1 (6 bases). V lost 5 bases to trimming and J lost 5 bases, with 9 bases between them. Germline V gene lookup returns CDR1 SEHNR and CDR2 FQNEAQ (reference sequence). This CDR3 is 12 amino acids long. The CDR3 nucleotides read TGTGCCAGCAGCCAGACAGGAACTGAAGCTTTCTTT. Protein sequence: CASSQTGTEAFF.

This clone has just a few counts. This chain links TRBV19 with TRBJ2-5; 9 nucleotides align to TRBD2. The length of the CDR3 is 14 residues. V lost 6 bases to trimming and J lost 9 bases; unmatched junction nucleotides: 11. CDR1 is LNHDA and CDR2 is SQIVND in the germline V gene (reference sequence). The CDR3 loop reads CASSHTSGHSAQYF. The CDR3 coding sequence is TGTGCCAGTAGCCATACTAGCGGGCACTCGGCCCAGTACTTC.

The CDR3 DNA follows: TGTGCCAGCAATTCTCCCCCGGACAGGGACTATGGCTACACCTTC. Residues: CASNSPPDRDYGYTF. The chain has TRBV2 and TRBJ1-2; 8 bases match TRBD1. CDR3 size: 15 residues. Germline CDR1 is SNHLY and CDR2 is FYNNEI. The ends lost 7 bases at V and 3 bases at J; junction bases unmatched: 10.

V usage is TRBV18 and J usage is TRBJ2-2; D may be TRBD2 (6 bases). CDR3 length: 16 amino acids. V lost 2 bases and J lost 6, with 16 bases in between. Germline V lookup: CDR1 KGHSH, CDR2 LQKENI. Here the CDR3 DNA reads TGTGCCAGCTCACCATTTTCTGGCAGGGAGGCCGGGGAGCTGTTTTTT. Encoded protein: CASSPFSGREAGELFF. Supplemented by reference TRBV18 and TRBJ2-2, the full variable domain reads NAGVMQNPRHLVRRRGQEARLRCSPMKGHSHVYWYRQLPEEGLKFMVYLQKENIIDESGMPKERFSAEFPKEGPSILRIQQVVRGDSAAYFCASSPFSGREAGELFFGEGSRLTVL.

CDR3 region: CASSRTYAETQYF. CDR3 DNA sequence: TGTGCCAGCAGCCGGACTTACGCGGAGACCCAGTACTTC. The rearrangement joins TRBV6-5 to TRBJ2-5, with a weak D call TRBD2 (5 bases). Germline CDR1 MNHEY, CDR2 SVGAGI. V lost 6 bases, J lost 5 bases, and 13 bases lay in between. The CDR3 extends over 13 amino acids.

V and J are TRBV9 and TRBJ2-7, with 9 bases lining up with TRBD2. The CDR3 is made up of 14 amino acids. With V trimmed by 2 bases and J by 2 bases, 2 bases remained unmatched. CDR1 is SGDLS, CDR2 YYNGEE, per germline. The CDR3 coding sequence is TGTGCCAGCAGCGTTGCTAGCGGGACCTACGAGCAGTACTTC. This translates into CASSVASGTYEQYF.

This clone was detected only once. This chain links TRBV21-1 with TRBJ2-1; the listed D gene, TRBD2, was not tested against the DNA. TRBV21-1 is flagged as a pseudogene. This CDR3 contains 18 residues. The CDR3 region is CASGLRLARSPGGDEQFF. As DNA, the CDR3 is TGTGCCAGCGGTCTAAGACTAGCGAGATCCCCCGGGGGAGATGAGCAGTTCTTC.

With respect to this clone: The same CDR3 arises from other DNA sequences in this sample as well. The chain combines TRBV5-4 with TRBJ1-1, with D maybe TRBD1 (6 bases). V was clipped by 2 bases and J by 2 bases, with 7 bases between them. Germline CDR1 and CDR2: SGHNT and YYREEE (reference sequence). The CDR3 loop spans 13 amino acids. Here the CDR3 DNA reads TGTGCCAGCAGCTTACAGGGTAACACTGAAGCTTTCTTT. This translates into CASSLQGNTEAFF. Together with reference TRBV5-4 and TRBJ1-1, the CDR3 gives the full variable domain: ETGVTQSPTHLIKTRGQQVTLRCSSQSGHNTVSWYQQALGQGPQFIFQYYREEENGRGNFPPRFSGLQFPNYSSELNVNALELDDSALYLCASSLQGNTEAFFGQGTRLTVV.

In the case of this clone: The junction does not match germline at one end; this may be a read error. The V and J genes are TRBV7-7 and TRBJ2-1, with 10 bases lining up with TRBD2. This CDR3 comprises 15 residues. Germline lookup yields CDR1 SSHAT and CDR2 FNYEAQ (reference sequence). This CDR3 reads CASSATSGTYNEQFF. The DNA for the CDR3 is TGTGCTAGCAGCGCAACTAGCGGGACCTACAATGAGCAGTTCTTC.

J is TRBJ1-3 and V is TRBV7-3, with D hard to call. The CDR3 sequence is 12 residues long. Germline-derived CDR1 and CDR2 are SGHTA and FQGTGA. V was trimmed by 5 bases and J by 8 bases, leaving 10 bases between them. CDR3 sequence: CASSPPRHTIYF. DNA for the CDR3: TGTGCCAGCAGCCCCCCGCGTCACACCATATATTTT.

This clone came up a few times. The chain couples TRBV2 to TRBJ2-7; TRBD1 is a possible D gene (5 bases). The CDR3 has 13 residues. Germline CDR1 SNHLY, CDR2 FYNNEI. V lost 3 bases to trimming and J lost 5 bases, with 11 bases between them. As DNA, the CDR3 is TGTGCCAGCAGTGATCAGACAGCCCACGAGCAGTACTTC. This gives the protein CASSDQTAHEQYF.

The chain recombines TRBV5-1 with TRBJ1-4; D is uncertain. The germline V gene has CDR1 SGHRS and CDR2 YFSETQ. CDR3 length: 14 residues. With 0 bases removed from V and 0 bases from J, the gap between germline ends came to 3 bases. The CDR3 region has the DNA TGCGCCAGCAGCTTGGCCGCAACTAATGAAAAACTGTTTTTT. Its protein is CASSLAATNEKLFF.